This is a list of T cell receptor beta chains from one sample in a study of cytomegalovirus exposure and HLA in healthy donors. Using immunoSEQ multiplex PCR, the repertoire was profiled, and TCRdb retains in-frame clones only, with some absent. This table holds about 160,000 clones, 75% to 85% found once. The sequenced material came from PBMCs. Receptors originate from a woman aged 18-30 years in good health and CMV-seronegative. CDR3s include the opening cysteine and the closing phenylalanine or tryptophan. The D gene is left open where the match is weak. Part of the rows lack a size; the others show once, few, many or a class for expanded clones.

TGTGCCAGCAGCTTATCGACTGAGGAGACCCAGTACTTC	CASSLSTEETQYF	-	TRBV7-9	-	TRBJ2-5
TGTGCCAGCAGTGACAGCGGGGTAGGGAACACTGAAGCTTTCTTT	CASSDSGVGNTEAFF	-	TRBV2	-	TRBJ1-1
TGCGCCAGCAGCAAAGCCCCTCAGCGGGGGTTCACAGATACGCAGTATTTT	CASSKAPQRGFTDTQYF	-	TRBV4-1	TRBD2	TRBJ2-3
TGTGCCAGCAGCTTAACCGGGACTAGAAACAATGAGCAGTTCTTC	CASSLTGTRNNEQFF	-	TRBV7-3	TRBD2	TRBJ2-1
TGTGCCAGCAGTTTAATCAGGGTTGGGAGGACTGAAGCTTTCTTT	CASSLIRVGRTEAFF	once	TRBV27	-	TRBJ1-1
TGTGCCACCAGCAGAGGGCTCGGCGGGCGCGAGCAGTACTTC	CATSRGLGGREQYF	once	TRBV15	-	TRBJ2-7
TGTGCCAGCGGAAGAGACAGGGGATTGAACACTGAAGCTTTCTTT	CASGRDRGLNTEAFF	-	TRBV2	TRBD1	TRBJ1-1
TGTGCCAGCAGCTCCAGTCGAACTAGCGGGGTGGCCTACAATGAGCAGTTCTTC	CASSSSRTSGVAYNEQFF	-	TRBV11-2	TRBD2	TRBJ2-1
TGCGCCAGCAGCTTAGGACGGATGAGGGTAGAGCTGTTTTTT	CASSLGRMRVELFF	-	TRBV5-1	-	TRBJ2-2
TGTTCCAGCAGCCTGGGACAGGGGGCAGGAACTGAAGCTTTCTTT	CSSSLGQGAGTEAFF	-	TRBV7-9	TRBD1	TRBJ1-1
TGTGCCAGCACCCCCGGAGGGGAGGGCCATTACGAGCAGTACTTC	CASTPGGEGHYEQYF	few	TRBV5-6	TRBD2	TRBJ2-7
TGTGCCAGTAGTATAGAGGCCAGAAACATTCAGTACTTC	CASSIEARNIQYF	once	TRBV19	-	TRBJ2-4
TGTGCCAGCAAACAGGGGGAAATGTACACTGAAGCTTTCTTT	CASKQGEMYTEAFF	-	TRBV7-3	TRBD1	TRBJ1-1
TGTGCCAGCAGTTCCCACCGACTAGCGGGCTACCAAGAGACCCAGTACTTC	CASSSHRLAGYQETQYF	-	TRBV28	TRBD2	TRBJ2-5
TGTGCCAGCAGCTCATGGACTAGCGGGAGAGGGCACGGCGGGGAGCTGTTTTTT	CASSSWTSGRGHGGELFF	-	TRBV7-3	TRBD2	TRBJ2-2
TGTGCCAGCACCTGGGGGGGGTTTTACGAGCAGTACTTC	CASTWGGFYEQYF	-	TRBV28	TRBD2	TRBJ2-7
TGTGCCAGCAGCTTAGGGGCAGGGGGTTACACTGAAGCTTTCTTT	CASSLGAGGYTEAFF	-	TRBV7-9	TRBD1	TRBJ1-1
TGTGCCATCAGTGGGACAGGGGGCGACACTGAAGCTTTCTTT	CAISGTGGDTEAFF	-	TRBV10-3	TRBD1	TRBJ1-1
TGTGCCAGCAGCCGGGACAGGTCCTACGAGCAGTACTTC	CASSRDRSYEQYF	once	TRBV6-1	TRBD1	TRBJ2-7
TGTGCCAGCATGGAACAGGGGGCTCTCTCTGGAAACACCATATATTTT	CASMEQGALSGNTIYF	few	TRBV2	TRBD1	TRBJ1-3
TGTGCTAGTGGTTTGGACAGACCTCATTCACCCCTCCACTTT	CASGLDRPHSPLHF	-	TRBV12-5	-	TRBJ1-6
TGTGCCATCAGGGCGCCAGGCTCACAAGAGACCCAGTACTTC	CAIRAPGSQETQYF	-	TRBV10-3	-	TRBJ2-5
TGTGCCAGCTCACCACCCACGACAGCGAACACCGGGGAGCTGTTTTTT	CASSPPTTANTGELFF	-	TRBV18	-	TRBJ2-2
TGTGCCAGCAGCCATAATACAGAAAACTATGGCTACACCTTC	CASSHNTENYGYTF	-	TRBV7-9	-	TRBJ1-2
TGTGCCATCAGTGCCATTAGGACAGGGGGCACAGATACGCAGTATTTT	CAISAIRTGGTDTQYF	-	TRBV10-3	TRBD1	TRBJ2-3
TGTGCCAGCAGTCCAGGGGGCTATGGCTACACCTTC	CASSPGGYGYTF	few	TRBV5-4	TRBD1	TRBJ1-2
TGTGCCAGCAGTTTCGCGGGTCTGAACACTGAAGCTTTCTTT	CASSFAGLNTEAFF	-	TRBV28	-	TRBJ1-1
TGTGCCAGCAGTGTGGGCAGGGAAGAGACCCAGTACTTC	CASSVGREETQYF	-	TRBV2	-	TRBJ2-5
TGTGCCTGGGAGGTGACTAGCGGTTCCTACGAGCAGTACTTC	CAWEVTSGSYEQYF	-	TRBV30	TRBD2	TRBJ2-7
TGTGCCAGCAGTCCCGGGACTAGACTCTCCTACGAGCAGTACTTC	CASSPGTRLSYEQYF	-	TRBV27	TRBD2	TRBJ2-7
TGTGCCAGCAGCCCGCTTGGTGAGGTTCAGGGCTATGGCTACACCTTC	CASSPLGEVQGYGYTF	-	TRBV7-9	-	TRBJ1-2
TGTGCCAGCAACAATGGCCCGGGACAGGCTTTAACAGATACGCAGTATTTT	CASNNGPGQALTDTQYF	-	TRBV2	TRBD1	TRBJ2-3
TGTGCCAGCAGCGTAGTAGTGGGAGAGTCAGATACGCAGTATTTT	CASSVVVGESDTQYF	-	TRBV9	-	TRBJ2-3
TGTGCCAGCAGTTTTGTAGGGACTAGCGGGAGAAACGATGATACGCAGTATTTT	CASSFVGTSGRNDDTQYF	once	TRBV28	TRBD2	TRBJ2-3
TGTGCCAGTAGTATTGGCGGGGTCACAGATACGCAGTATTTT	CASSIGGVTDTQYF	-	TRBV19	-	TRBJ2-3
TGTGCCAGCAGTTACTACCCCGGACGGGGAACTGAAGCTTTCTTT	CASSYYPGRGTEAFF	once	TRBV6-5	-	TRBJ1-1
TGTGCCAGCAGCCACGGACAGACGTACACTGAAGCTTTCTTT	CASSHGQTYTEAFF	once	TRBV5-5	-	TRBJ1-1
TGCGCCAGCAGCGTGACTAGCGGGAGGCCCTACGAGCAGTACTTC	CASSVTSGRPYEQYF	-	TRBV5-1	TRBD2	TRBJ2-7
TGTGCCAGCAGCCAACAGGAATCTGGAAACACCATATATTTT	CASSQQESGNTIYF	-	TRBV5-4	-	TRBJ1-3
TGTGCCAGCAGTGAAATCGCAATGGCAGGGGCTGGCTACACCTTC	CASSEIAMAGAGYTF	once	TRBV6-1	-	TRBJ1-2
TGTGCCAGCAGTTTACTACTACCGGGACAGGGGGCTTGGGGGGCCAACGTCCTGACTTTC	CASSLLLPGQGAWGANVLTF	once	TRBV28	TRBD1	TRBJ2-6
TGTGCCAGCAGTTCAAGGGGGCGCCAGCAGTACTTC	CASSSRGRQQYF	-	TRBV28	TRBD1	TRBJ2-7
TGTGCCAGCAGCCCGGGAGTTGTGACCTACAATGAGCAGTTCTTC	CASSPGVVTYNEQFF	-	TRBV7-9	-	TRBJ2-1
TGTGCCAGCAGCAGCGGACAGGGGCCTTACTATTCCTACACAGATACGCAGTATTTT	CASSSGQGPYYSYTDTQYF	-	TRBV7-9	TRBD1	TRBJ2-3
TGTGCCAGCAGTTCGATCATAGAGAATTCAAGAAATACGCAGTATTTT	CASSSIIENSRNTQYF	-	TRBV28	-	TRBJ2-3
TGTGCCAGCTCACCAGGACAGGGAGTGAACTACGAGCAGTACTTC	CASSPGQGVNYEQYF	-	TRBV18	TRBD1	TRBJ2-7
TGTGCCAGTAGTATGTCTAGCGGGGGGGGGTACAATGAGCAGTTCTTC	CASSMSSGGGYNEQFF	-	TRBV19	TRBD2	TRBJ2-1
TGTGCCAGCGGACAGGGGCACACTGAAGCTTTCTTT	CASGQGHTEAFF	-	TRBV28	TRBD1	TRBJ1-1
TGCGCCAGCACCCAGGGCAGCCTCTCTGGAAACACCATATATTTT	CASTQGSLSGNTIYF	-	TRBV5-1	-	TRBJ1-3
TGTGCCACCAGCAGCGCGCGGACAGGGGGCGGCGAGACCCAGTACTTC	CATSSARTGGGETQYF	-	TRBV15	TRBD1	TRBJ2-5
TGTGCTAGTGCCACCAGCGGGGGTAGCGGTGGCTACACCTTC	CASATSGGSGGYTF	few	TRBV12-5	-	TRBJ1-2
TGCGCCAGCAGCTTGAGCGCAGCGGGGCGGGTAGAGACCCAGTACTTC	CASSLSAAGRVETQYF	-	TRBV5-1	TRBD2	TRBJ2-5
TGTGCCAGTAGTCTATACGGGACAGAGCCCGATGGCTACACCTTC	CASSLYGTEPDGYTF	once	TRBV19	TRBD1	TRBJ1-2
TGTGCCAGCAGTTTATTTAGACGGACAGGACCGGGACTAGGGGATCACGAGCAGTACTTC	CASSLFRRTGPGLGDHEQYF	-	TRBV28	-	TRBJ2-7
TGTGCCAGCAGCGTAGCTTTGGGCAGGTTCTCTGGAAACACCATATATTTT	CASSVALGRFSGNTIYF	-	TRBV9	-	TRBJ1-3
TGCAACTCCAGGGCGGTCCAAGAGACCCAGTACTTC	CNSRAVQETQYF	-	TRBV29-1	-	TRBJ2-5
TGTGCCACCAGCAGAGGCGACAGGGTCCGGGAGACCCAGTACTTC	CATSRGDRVRETQYF	once	TRBV15	TRBD1	TRBJ2-5
TGTGCCAGCAGACAAGAAGGAGGAGCGGGAGGGTTCTACGAGCAGTACTTC	CASRQEGGAGGFYEQYF	-	TRBV27	TRBD2	TRBJ2-7
TGTGCCAGCAGCCGGGAAGAGACCCAGTACTTC	CASSREETQYF	-	TRBV11-2	-	TRBJ2-5
TGTGCCAGCAGCTTGGACAGGGACTATGGCTACACCTTC	CASSLDRDYGYTF	-	TRBV27	TRBD1	TRBJ1-2